This T cell receptor beta chain was profiled in a study of breast tumors, draining lymph nodes, adjacent tissues. Breast cancer patients provided tissue from their axillary draining lymph nodes. Comments on this clonotype: Antigen unknown.

TCRdb analysed the multiplex PCR reads with MiXCR anew, one entry per CDR3 protein. Of approximately 150,000 distinct CDR3 sequences listed, around 35% are singletons. Overall study findings and caveats: Most tumor T cells seemingly derive from lymph node, then expand in tumor. Tumors had less TCR diversity than lymph nodes, more than nontumor tissue. Tumor and nontumor repertoires were significantly more similar in luminal-like than in basal-like breast cancer.

CDR1 is KGHDR and CDR2 is SFDVKD in the germline V gene. The length of the CDR3 is 16 residues. The V gene end was trimmed by 4 bases and the J gene end by 0 bases; junction bases not matched to a gene: 5. The chain joins TRBV24-1 to TRBJ1-3, with 7 bases lining up with TRBD1. This TCR was sampled from a female donor with breast cancer. Some clones in this sample may be carry-over from other donors' samples. Sequenced input: axillary lymph node tissue. Written as DNA, the CDR3 is TGTGCCACCAGTGACCCCGGGACAGACTCTGGAAACACCATATATTTT. It encodes CATSDPGTDSGNTIYF.